The 16 T cell receptor beta chains below all came from one sample that was sequenced in a study of graft-versus-host responses after intestinal transplantation. Repertoires were generated with immunoSEQ multiplex PCR, while TCRdb's copy carries only in-frame clones and drops some. The repertoire holds 84,000 or so clones, with roughly 92% as singletons. For these receptors, no antigen is known. This specimen consisted of unstimulated CD4+ T cells sorted from spleen or lymph node cells, obtained before intestinal transplant. Source of these receptors: a human donor who received an intestinal transplant.

The CDR3 spells CASSREGKQYF. The DNA of the CDR3 is TGCGCCAGCAGCCGCGAGGGGAAGCAGTACTTC. J is TRBJ2-7 and V is TRBV5-1; the D call may be TRBD1 or TRBD2 (5 bases each). CDR3 length equals 11 residues. The germline V gene encodes CDR1 SGHRS and CDR2 YFSETQ. V was trimmed by 4 bases and J by 8 bases, leaving 10 bases between them.

The chain combines TRBV28 with TRBJ2-5, with 10 bases aligning to TRBD2. This CDR3 spans 13 amino acids. V lost 9 bases and J lost 4; bases outside the gene matches: 5. Germline-derived CDR1 and CDR2 are MDHEN and SYDVKM. CDR3 region: CASCSGRRETQYF. Here the CDR3 DNA reads TGTGCCAGTTGTAGCGGGAGGAGAGAGACCCAGTACTTC.

V gene TRBV25-1 combines with J gene TRBJ1-1, with unresolved D. V was trimmed by 5 bases and J by 0 bases, leaving 10 bases between them. Per the germline V gene, CDR1 is MGHDK and CDR2 is SYGVNS. The CDR3 has 14 residues. The CDR3 spells CASSRSGMNTEAFF. The DNA for the CDR3 is TGTGCCAGCAGTCGGTCCGGCATGAACACTGAAGCTTTCTTT.

V usage is TRBV9 and J usage is TRBJ2-5; 9 bases fit TRBD2. The length of the CDR3 is 17 residues. V lost 3 bases and J lost 5; bases outside the gene matches: 14. Germline CDR1 reads SGDLS; CDR2 reads YYNGEE. CDR3 sequence (DNA): TGTGCCAGCAGCGCGGCAACGGGAAGCGGGAGGTGGGAGACCCAGTACTTC. Protein product: CASSAATGSGRWETQYF.

The chain carries TRBV19 and TRBJ2-5; no clear D. The assigned J gene may be wrong: the sequence end matches TRBJ2-7 better. This CDR3 is built from 13 residues. Germline CDR1 reads LNHDA; CDR2 reads SQIVND (reference sequence). CDR3 protein: CASSLDSSYEQYF. In DNA, the CDR3 is TGTGCCAGTAGTCTTGACTCGTCCTACGAGCAGTACTTC.

This chain uses TRBV6-6 with TRBJ2-7; 11 bases are shared with TRBD1. Germline assignment: CDR1 MNHNY and CDR2 SVGAGI (reference sequence). V trimming: 7 bases; J trimming: 3 bases; junction bases outside the gene matches: 8. CDR3 size: 15 residues. For the CDR3, the DNA is TGTGCCAGCACCCCACGGGGGACAGGGGGCTACGAGCAGTACTTC. Translated: CASTPRGTGGYEQYF.

The CDR3 DNA reads TGTGCCAGCAGTGTTCCCCGGGTGGCCGGGGAGCTGTTTTTT. Protein product: CASSVPRVAGELFF. The chain is built from TRBV6-5 and TRBJ2-2; D not resolved. The CDR3 length is 14 residues. Germline V gene lookup returns CDR1 MNHEY and CDR2 SVGAGI. Trimming cost V 5 bases and J 6 bases, with 13 bases left between them.

V gene TRBV6-6 combines with J gene TRBJ2-1; D is possibly TRBD1 (6 bases). CDR1 and CDR2 from the germline V gene are MNHNY and SVGAGI (reference sequence). V was shortened by 8 bases and J by 4 bases, with 15 bases between the two germline ends. The CDR3 extends over 14 amino acids. CDR3: CASSSGTHYNEQFF. Here the CDR3 DNA reads TGTGCCAGCTCATCTGGGACACATTACAATGAGCAGTTCTTC.

This clone was seen a single time. V usage is TRBV18 and J usage is TRBJ2-3; D may be TRBD1 (5 bases). There are 13 residues in the CDR3. The germline CDR1 and CDR2 sequences are KGHSH and LQKENI. Trimming cost V 2 bases and J 4 bases, with 7 bases left between them. CDR3 region: CASSPKGPDTQYF. The DNA for the CDR3 is TGTGCCAGCTCACCAAAGGGGCCAGATACGCAGTATTTT. The full variable domain, in which reference TRBV18 and TRBJ2-3 provide the parts outside the CDR3, is NAGVMQNPRHLVRRRGQEARLRCSPMKGHSHVYWYRQLPEEGLKFMVYLQKENIIDESGMPKERFSAEFPKEGPSILRIQQVVRGDSAAYFCASSPKGPDTQYFGPGTRLTVL.

The chain recombines TRBV6-6 with TRBJ1-2; 7 nucleotides line up with TRBD1. CDR3 length equals 15 residues. CDR1 is MNHNY, CDR2 SVGAGI, per germline (reference sequence). Trimming took 5 bases from V and 0 from J; bases not matched to a gene: 6. In nucleotides, the CDR3 is TGTGCCAGCAGTGACCCCGGGACAGCTAACTATGGCTACACCTTC. Translation gives CASSDPGTANYGYTF.

The chain carries TRBV2 and TRBJ2-7; possible D gene TRBD1, 5 bases. CDR3 size: 17 residues. V was clipped by 8 bases and J by 5 bases, with 28 bases between them. From germline, CDR1 is SNHLY and CDR2 FYNNEI. CDR3 in DNA: TGTGCCAGCTTAAGTGGACGTCCCAGGGCGGTAATCCACGAGCAGTACTTC. Amino acid sequence: CASLSGRPRAVIHEQYF. The variable domain in full, completed from reference TRBV2 and TRBJ2-7, reads EPEVTQTPSHQVTQMGQEVILRCVPISNHLYFYWYRQILGQKVEFLVSFYNNEISEKSEIFDDQFSVERPDGSNFTLKIRSTKLEDSAMYFCASLSGRPRAVIHEQYFGPGTRLTVT.

The chain uses TRBV2 and TRBJ2-2, with a weak D call TRBD1 (6 bases). Trimming removed 11 bases at V and 8 bases at J, with 18 bases between. The CDR3 has 13 residues. Germline V gene sequence: CDR1 SNHLY, CDR2 FYNNEI. The CDR3 sequence is CARPGTPLGELFF. The CDR3 coding sequence is TGTGCCCGACCCGGGACACCCTTGGGGGAGCTGTTTTTT. Full variable domain (outside the CDR3, taken from reference TRBV2 and TRBJ2-2): EPEVTQTPSHQVTQMGQEVILRCVPISNHLYFYWYRQILGQKVEFLVSFYNNEISEKSEIFDDQFSVERPDGSNFTLKIRSTKLEDSAMYFCARPGTPLGELFFGEGSRLTVL.

This clone was observed once. V is TRBV5-4 and J is TRBJ1-4, with D unclear. Germline CDR1 SGHNT, CDR2 YYREEE (reference sequence). V lost 4 bases and J 8 bases, leaving 12 bases between the germline ends. The CDR3 extends over 13 amino acids. The CDR3 is CASSPGRREKLFF. The CDR3 region has the DNA TGTGCCAGCAGCCCTGGACGACGGGAAAAACTGTTTTTT.

The chain is built from TRBV25-1 and TRBJ2-1, with TRBD2 matching over 7 bases. The CDR3 runs to 16 residues. The trim removed 8 bases at V and 0 bases at J, leaving 10 bases unmatched. CDR1 and CDR2 from the germline V gene are MGHDK and SYGVNS. As DNA, the CDR3 is TGTGCCAGCGGGCAAGCGGGATACAACTCCTACAATGAGCAGTTCTTC. Amino acids: CASGQAGYNSYNEQFF.

V is TRBV2 and J is TRBJ2-7; 7 bases align to TRBD2. The germline gives CDR1 SNHLY, CDR2 FYNNEI. This CDR3 is built from 17 residues. V dropped 6 bases and J dropped 3; count of bases not matched to a gene: 17. The CDR3 here is CASSPGLVSRRHYEQYF. The CDR3 DNA reads TGTGCCAGCAGCCCTGGACTAGTAAGTAGGCGACACTACGAGCAGTACTTC.

CDR3 region: CASSLDTSSGANVLTF. In DNA, the CDR3 is TGCGCCAGCAGCTTGGATACGAGCTCTGGGGCCAACGTCCTGACTTTC. This rearrangement joins TRBV5-1 to TRBJ2-6, with D uncertain. V was pared by 0 bases and J by 0 bases, with 7 bases between. The CDR3 has 16 amino acids. Looked up from germline, CDR1 is SGHRS and CDR2 is YFSETQ.